This TCR beta chain is from a study of blood T cell repertoires in COVID-19. The overall study: Samples representing acute and convalescent COVID-19 were sourced from the United States, Italy and Spain.

In germline, CDR1 is LGHNT, CDR2 FRNRAP. Trimming removed 6 bases from V and 3 bases from J, with 14 bases in between. The CDR3 loop spans 14 amino acids. Per the authors' pipeline: How many nucleated cells were present was estimated from reference gene primer amplification. Clones were read by immunoSEQ multiplex PCR, and TCRdb kept only the in-frame ones, dropping some. Clone size and the V and J calls come from that table; the DNA yielded D and trimming. The table records roughly 230,000 clones, 89% of them present only once. The chain recombines TRBV12-5 with TRBJ1-1, with D maybe TRBD1 (6 bases). Material: peripheral blood. This clonotype originated in a woman aged 40 to 55 who had recovered from COVID-19. The CDR3 region is CASGPGAADTEAFF. The CDR3 DNA follows: TGTGCTAGTGGGCCAGGGGCCGCGGACACTGAAGCTTTCTTT.